This T cell receptor beta chain was identified in a study of shared clonotypes between healthy human individuals. Study-level results: The study drew on few donors, limiting represented genetic and exposure-history diversity. Between a few donors, naive CD4 clonotypes were shared at a level of about 5%. In the sorted subsets, rarefaction showed sequencing was incomplete despite large depth.

The germline gives CDR1 SGHNT, CDR2 YYREEE (reference sequence). The V and J ends lost 4 bases and 2 bases, in that order; junction bases with no gene match: 3. The CDR3 sequence is 14 residues long. About this clone itself: What it recognizes is unknown.

The data were produced by immunoSEQ multiplex PCR, yet TCRdb's version contains in-frame clones alone and is incomplete. The sample lists over 2 million clones; around 93% were seen once. Partitioning of CD4+ cells yielded a CD45RA+ naive subset and a CD45RA-negative memory subset. This clonotype originated in a man younger than 35 in good health. Some clones in this sample may be carry-over from other donors' samples. Sequencing was done on a sample of naive CD4+ T cells from PBMCs. Subset defined: CD45RA+ positively selected. The rearrangement joins TRBV5-4 to TRBJ2-7, with 10 bases that match TRBD2. The CDR3 reads CASSIGLAAYEQYF. In DNA form, the CDR3 reads TGTGCCAGCAGCATAGGACTAGCGGCCTACGAGCAGTACTTC. Filled out from reference TRBV5-4 and TRBJ2-7, the complete variable domain reads ETGVTQSPTHLIKTRGQQVTLRCSSQSGHNTVSWYQQALGQGPQFIFQYYREEENGRGNFPPRFSGLQFPNYSSELNVNALELDDSALYLCASSIGLAAYEQYFGPGTRLTVT.